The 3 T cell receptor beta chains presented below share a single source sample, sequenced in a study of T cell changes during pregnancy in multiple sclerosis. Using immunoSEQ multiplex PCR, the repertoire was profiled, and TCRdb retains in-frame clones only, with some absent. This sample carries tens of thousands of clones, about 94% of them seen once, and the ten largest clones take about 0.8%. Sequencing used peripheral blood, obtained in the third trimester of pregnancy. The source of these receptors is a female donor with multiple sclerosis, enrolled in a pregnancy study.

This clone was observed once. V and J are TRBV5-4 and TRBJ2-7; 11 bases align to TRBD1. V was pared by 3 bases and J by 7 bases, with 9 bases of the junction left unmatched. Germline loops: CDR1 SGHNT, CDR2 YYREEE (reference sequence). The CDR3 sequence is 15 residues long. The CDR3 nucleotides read TGTGCCAGCAGCTCCGGGACAGGGGGTTTCGGGGAGCAGTACTTC. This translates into CASSSGTGGFGEQYF.

CDR3 DNA: TGCGCCAGCAGCCAAGACAGGTTAAGAGAGACCCAGTACTTC. Translating gives CASSQDRLRETQYF. The rearrangement links TRBV4-3 to TRBJ2-5; D is unclear. Trimming removed 0 bases from V and 4 bases from J, with 9 bases in between. Germline CDR1 is LGHNA and CDR2 is YSLEER. The CDR3 has 14 amino acids.

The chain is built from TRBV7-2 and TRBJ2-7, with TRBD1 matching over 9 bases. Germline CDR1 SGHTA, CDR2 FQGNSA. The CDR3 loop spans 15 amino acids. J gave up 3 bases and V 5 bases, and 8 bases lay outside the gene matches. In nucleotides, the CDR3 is TGTGCCAGCAGCGAGCGACAGGGGGGAATCTACGAGCAGTACTTC. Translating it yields CASSERQGGIYEQYF. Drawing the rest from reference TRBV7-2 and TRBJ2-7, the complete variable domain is GAGVSQSPSNKVTEKGKDVELRCDPISGHTALYWYRQSLGQGLEFLIYFQGNSAPDKSGLPSDRFSAERTGGSVSTLTIQRTQQEDSAVYLCASSERQGGIYEQYFGPGTRLTVT.